Below, 27 T cell receptor beta chains from the same sample are listed, as sequenced in a study of cytomegalovirus exposure and HLA in healthy donors. Primers for the PCR totalled 60 Vbeta and 13 Jbeta. Profiled with immunoSEQ multiplex PCR; TCRdb holds only in-frame clones, not every one. The sample has around 68,000 clones; around 72% are singletons. Sequenced input: PBMCs. These receptors were obtained from a woman in her twenties or thirties in good health and CMV-seropositive.

The chain couples TRBV15 to TRBJ1-1; D not certain. Germline CDR1 reads LNHNV; CDR2 reads YYDKDF (reference sequence). This CDR3 contains 13 residues. V was clipped by 3 bases and J by 8 bases, with 13 bases between them. CDR3 DNA sequence: TGTGCCACCAGCAGCCCTGAGGCTATAGAAGCTTTCTTT. Translating gives CATSSPEAIEAFF.

This rearrangement joins TRBV10-3 to TRBJ2-5; TRBD2 aligns across 13 bases. Trimming removed 3 bases from V and 1 base from J; junction bases left unmatched: 2. This CDR3 comprises 16 residues. The V gene's germline CDR1 is ENHRY and CDR2 SYGVKD. CDR3 in DNA: TGTGCCATCAGTGATGGGACTAGCGGGATCCAAGAGACCCAGTACTTC. Its protein product is CAISDGTSGIQETQYF.

This clone was counted a few times. CDR3 nucleotides: TGCGCCAGCAGCTTGGGGGCACAAAATATTGGGGCCAACGTCCTGACTTTC. Protein product: CASSLGAQNIGANVLTF. The chain links TRBV5-1 to TRBJ2-6; no definite D call. The CDR3 contains 17 residues. The V end lost 0 bases, the J end lost 3 bases, and 13 bases lay between the germline ends. Germline values: CDR1 SGHRS, CDR2 YFSETQ.

This clone has more than one count but fewer than ten. V usage is TRBV4-2 and J usage is TRBJ2-7, with 7 bases aligning to TRBD1. Losses at the gene ends were 3 bases for V and 5 bases for J; bases not matched to a gene: 7. The CDR3 is made up of 14 amino acids. The germline gives CDR1 LGHNA, CDR2 YNFKEQ. This CDR3 reads CASSHPGQMDEQYF. The CDR3 DNA reads TGTGCCAGCAGCCATCCGGGACAGATGGACGAGCAGTACTTC.

This clone is medium-sized within its sample. V and J are TRBV2 and TRBJ1-2; 7 positions match TRBD1. The junction had 3 bases not matched to a gene; V was cut back by 3 bases and J by 8 bases. From germline, CDR1 is SNHLY and CDR2 FYNNEI. CDR3 length: 12 residues. Here the CDR3 reads CASSERGRGYTF. The CDR3 nucleotides are TGTGCCAGCAGTGAGAGGGGGCGAGGCTACACCTTC.

The CDR3 loop reads CASSDPPVGLAGGEQETQYF. In DNA, the CDR3 is TGCGCCAGCAGTGATCCCCCGGTGGGGCTAGCGGGAGGTGAACAAGAGACCCAGTACTTC. This chain uses TRBV10-2 with TRBJ2-5, with TRBD2 matching over 11 bases. Germline trimming cut 3 bases from V and 2 bases from J; bases unmatched to any gene: 17. The V gene's germline CDR1 is WSHSY and CDR2 SAAADI. There are 20 residues in the CDR3.

This chain uses TRBV28 with TRBJ2-1, with D tentatively TRBD2 (6 bases). The CDR3 spans 14 residues. Trimming removed 7 bases from V and 4 bases from J, with 14 bases in between. Germline V gene lookup returns CDR1 MDHEN and CDR2 SYDVKM. The CDR3 bases are TGTGCCAGCACCCCGGGACTGATATACAATGAGCAGTTCTTC. It specifies CASTPGLIYNEQFF.

CDR3 region: CASSLGQGPQETQYF. The CDR3 DNA is TGTGCCAGCAGCTTGGGACAGGGGCCACAAGAGACCCAGTACTTC. The genes are TRBV5-6 and TRBJ2-5; TRBD1 agrees at 8 bases. CDR1 is SGHDT and CDR2 is YYEEEE in the germline V gene. The CDR3 length is 15 residues. V lost 0 bases and J lost 2; bases outside the gene matches: 3. The whole variable domain, remainder taken from reference TRBV5-6 and TRBJ2-5, is DAGVTQSPTHLIKTRGQQVTLRCSPKSGHDTVSWYQQALGQGPQFIFQYYEEEERQRGNFPDRFSGHQFPNYSSELNVNALLLGDSALYLCASSLGQGPQETQYFGPGTRLLVL.

The chain joins TRBV4-3 to TRBJ2-6; TRBD1 matches at 7 bases. From germline, CDR1 is LGHNA and CDR2 YSLEER. The CDR3 spans 20 residues. Unmatched junction bases numbered 11, after V lost 0 bases and J lost 0 bases. The CDR3 protein is CASSQDLGSGQPSGANVLTF. The CDR3 nucleotides are TGCGCCAGCAGCCAAGATTTAGGTTCGGGACAGCCCTCTGGGGCCAACGTCCTGACTTTC.

This chain uses TRBV29-1 with TRBJ2-3; a weak D match, TRBD1 (6 bases). The CDR3 has 13 amino acids. Germline CDR1 is SQVTM and CDR2 is ANQGSEA. V was pared by 7 bases and J by 2 bases, with 13 bases between. CDR3 region: CSGGQTSTDTQYF. In nucleotides, the CDR3 is TGCAGCGGAGGACAGACTTCCACAGATACGCAGTATTTT.

This chain joins TRBV11-2 and TRBJ2-7; 10 nucleotides line up with TRBD1. Germline CDR1 is SGHAT and CDR2 is FQNNGV. The CDR3 is 15 residues long. The ends lost 1 base at V and 6 bases at J; junction bases unmatched: 6. CDR3 in DNA: TGTGCCAGCAGCTTAGTTCGGCGGACAGGGGGCGAGCAGTACTTC. Protein: CASSLVRRTGGEQYF.

V usage is TRBV6-5 and J usage is TRBJ2-1, with 11 nucleotides matching TRBD1. The CDR3 consists of 15 residues. CDR1 is MNHEY, CDR2 SVGAGI, per germline. V lost 5 bases, J lost 6 bases, and 6 bases stayed unmatched. The CDR3 bases are TGTGCCAGCAGTACAGGACAGGGGGCGTTCAATGAGCAGTTCTTC. It is translated as CASSTGQGAFNEQFF.

The chain uses TRBV19 and TRBJ1-2; possible D gene TRBD1, 6 bases. V gave up 6 bases and J gave up 1 base, with 15 bases separating them. CDR3 size: 15 residues. The germline CDR1 and CDR2 sequences are LNHDA and SQIVND (reference sequence). CDR3 in DNA: TGTGCCAGTAGCCCACACAGGGACAATAACTATGGCTACACCTTC. Its translation: CASSPHRDNNYGYTF.

This sequence joins TRBV7-8 and TRBJ2-7; TRBD1 matches at 7 bases. The CDR3 runs to 13 residues. The ends lost 5 bases at V and 5 bases at J; junction bases unmatched: 6. Germline V gene data show CDR1 as SGHVS and CDR2 as FQNEAQ. CDR3: CASSVTQGNEQYF. CDR3 DNA: TGTGCCAGCAGCGTAACACAGGGGAACGAGCAGTACTTC.

The chain has TRBV7-6 and TRBJ2-2; 14 bases map to TRBD2. CDR1 is SGHVS, CDR2 FNYEAQ, per germline. With 5 bases clipped from V and 6 bases from J, the junction kept 2 bases outside the gene matches. The CDR3 totals 15 residues. The DNA for the CDR3 is TGTGCCAGCAGCGTGGGACTAGCGGGAGCCGGGGAGCTGTTTTTT. Translation: CASSVGLAGAGELFF.

The V and J genes are TRBV2 and TRBJ1-4, with 10 nucleotides matching TRBD1. The CDR3 covers 15 residues. Germline CDR1 is SNHLY and CDR2 is FYNNEI. V lost 0 bases, J lost 6 bases, and 1 base stayed unmatched. Here the CDR3 DNA reads TGTGCCAGCAGTGAAGCGACAGGGGGCTATGAAAAACTGTTTTTT. It encodes CASSEATGGYEKLFF.

This chain joins TRBV5-4 and TRBJ2-1; D possibly corresponds to TRBD2 (6 bases). CDR1 SGHNT and CDR2 YYREEE come from the germline V gene (reference sequence). The CDR3 runs to 13 residues. Trimming removed 2 bases at V and 3 bases at J, with 6 bases between. CDR3 coding DNA: TGTGCCAGCAGCTTCGGGGGCTACAATGAGCAGTTCTTC. Protein sequence: CASSFGGYNEQFF.

The chain combines TRBV7-3 with TRBJ2-5, with D possibly matching TRBD1 (6 bases). CDR1 is SGHTA and CDR2 is FQGTGA in the germline V gene. V was shortened by 5 bases and J by 4 bases, with 14 bases between the two germline ends. The CDR3 has 14 residues. Written as DNA, the CDR3 is TGTGCCAGCAGCCCCCAGGGGACCGGAGAGACCCAGTACTTC. Protein product: CASSPQGTGETQYF.

This clone was recorded a few times. The CDR3 coding sequence is TGCGCCAGCAGCCAGACAAGCACAGATACGCAGTATTTT. It translates to CASSQTSTDTQYF. This sequence joins TRBV4-3 and TRBJ2-3; D gene uncertain. The germline V gene has CDR1 LGHNA and CDR2 YSLEER. Trimming removed 3 bases at V and 0 bases at J, with 4 bases between. CDR3 size: 13 residues.

V is TRBV9 and J is TRBJ2-3; 7 positions agree with TRBD2. This CDR3 contains 16 residues. CDR1 is SGDLS and CDR2 is YYNGEE in the germline V gene. With V trimmed by 0 bases and J by 3 bases, 7 bases remained unmatched. CDR3 nucleotides: TGTGCCAGCAGCGTAGCTAATAGCGGGCCAACAGATACGCAGTATTTT. Residues: CASSVANSGPTDTQYF.

The genes are TRBV4-3 and TRBJ2-3; TRBD2 agrees at 8 bases. V lost 0 bases and J lost 0; bases outside the gene matches: 8. The CDR3 length is 18 residues. Germline V gene sequence: CDR1 LGHNA, CDR2 YSLEER. The CDR3: CASSQDRGGLGSTDTQYF. CDR3 sequence (DNA): TGCGCCAGCAGCCAAGACCGGGGGGGCCTCGGCAGCACAGATACGCAGTATTTT.

The chain recombines TRBV11-2 with TRBJ2-3; perhaps TRBD2 as D (5 bases). In germline, CDR1 is SGHAT, CDR2 FQNNGV. The CDR3 runs 15 residues. V lost 5 bases and J 2 bases, leaving 14 bases between the germline ends. The CDR3 bases are TGTGCCAGCAGCCTAACGGCGGGTTCCACAGATACGCAGTATTTT. Translated: CASSLTAGSTDTQYF.

The genes are TRBV4-1 and TRBJ1-3, with D possibly matching TRBD1 (6 bases). Trimming shortened V by 4 bases and J by 2 bases, and 24 bases separated the two germline ends. Germline V gene data show CDR1 as MGHRA and CDR2 as YSYEKL. The CDR3 length is 19 residues. CDR3 DNA sequence: TGCGCCAGCAGCCTATTCGTTGATCAACAGGGTTCCCCTGGAAACACCATATATTTT. Amino acid sequence: CASSLFVDQQGSPGNTIYF.

The chain combines TRBV9 with TRBJ2-7; TRBD2 matches 8 bases. V was pared by 0 bases and J by 6 bases, with 5 bases of the junction left unmatched. Germline assignment: CDR1 SGDLS and CDR2 YYNGEE. The length of the CDR3 is 14 residues. The CDR3, as DNA: TGTGCCAGCAGCGTAGCGGGAGGGCCCCGCGAGCAGTACTTC. It codes for CASSVAGGPREQYF.

This sequence joins TRBV6-1 and TRBJ2-5, with TRBD2 identical over 15 bases. CDR1 is MNHNS, CDR2 SASEGT, per germline. This CDR3 region has 14 residues. Unmatched junction bases numbered 7, after V lost 7 bases and J lost 10 bases. The CDR3 is CASIGLAGGPDQYF. In DNA, the CDR3 is TGTGCCAGCATCGGACTAGCGGGAGGGCCGGACCAGTACTTC.

The chain uses TRBV5-6 and TRBJ2-1; the match to TRBD2 covers 12 bases. V gave up 4 bases and J gave up 5 bases; unmatched junction bases: 4. Germline V gives CDR1 SGHDT, CDR2 YYEEEE. This CDR3 contains 15 residues. The CDR3 DNA sequence: TGTGCCAGCAGCCCCCGACTAGCGGGAGACAATGAGCAGTTCTTC. Its translation: CASSPRLAGDNEQFF.

The CDR3: CASSLTSGVRQTQYF. CDR3 in DNA: TGTGCCAGCAGCTTGACTAGCGGGGTTCGGCAGACCCAGTACTTC. The genes are TRBV5-4 and TRBJ2-5, with 10 bases fitting TRBD2. The ends lost 1 base at V and 6 bases at J; junction bases unmatched: 6. This CDR3 spans 15 amino acids. Germline V gene data show CDR1 as SGHNT and CDR2 as YYREEE (reference sequence).